The 18 T cell receptor beta chains reported below all come from one sample, sequenced in a study of blood T cells in healthy people across ages. A J-beta primer mix and a sample-barcoded 5' primer were used in a second PCR of about 7 to 12 cycles. TCRdb ran MiXCR on the 5' RACE reads and lists one entry per CDR3 protein. The sample has some 790,000 distinct CDR3 sequences, 29% seen once. Material: blood. The receptor set was obtained from a woman aged 80 or older in good health.

This clonotype was detected ten times or more. The rearrangement joins TRBV7-2 to TRBJ2-7, with 9 bases lining up with TRBD1. Germline-derived CDR1 and CDR2 are SGHTA and FQGNSA. The CDR3 length is 19 residues. Germline trimming cut 0 bases from V and 3 bases from J; bases unmatched to any gene: 15. Here the CDR3 reads CASSLADDTDRGLIYEQYF. Written as DNA, the CDR3 is TGTGCCAGCAGCTTAGCGGACGACACGGACAGGGGATTGATCTACGAGCAGTACTTC.

V usage is TRBV6-6 and J usage is TRBJ1-2; 9 bases map to TRBD1. CDR3 size: 15 residues. Trimming at V came to 6 bases and at J to 8 bases, leaving 13 bases not matched to a gene. CDR1 and CDR2 from the germline V gene are MNHNY and SVGAGI (reference sequence). The CDR3 here is CASRSRDRAGGGYTF. CDR3 DNA sequence: TGTGCCAGCAGGTCCCGGGACAGGGCCGGTGGGGGCTACACCTTC.

This clonotype was found many times. The gene calls are TRBV29-1 and TRBJ1-2, with 11 bases that match TRBD1. Unmatched junction bases numbered 7, after V lost 5 bases and J lost 8 bases. This CDR3 comprises 13 residues. Germline V gene lookup returns CDR1 SQVTM and CDR2 ANQGSEA. CDR3 loop: CSVPRTGGRGYTF. CDR3 coding DNA: TGCAGCGTTCCTCGGACAGGGGGCCGAGGCTACACCTTC.

This clonotype was detected many times. The chain uses TRBV2 and TRBJ2-5; no clear D. This CDR3 comprises 15 residues. Looked up from germline, CDR1 is SNHLY and CDR2 is FYNNEI. The V and J ends lost 2 bases and 2 bases respectively, with 12 bases between them. The CDR3 protein is CASSEKSFNQETQYF. For the CDR3, the DNA is TGTGCCAGCAGTGAAAAGAGTTTTAATCAAGAGACCCAGTACTTC.

A note on this clonotype: This could be a read error, since a much larger clone is one nucleotide away. The chain joins TRBV20-1 to TRBJ2-1, with D perhaps matching TRBD1 (5 bases). This CDR3 contains 13 residues. Trimming took 7 bases from V and 9 from J, leaving 19 bases between them. The germline V gene has CDR1 DFQATT and CDR2 SNEGSKA (reference sequence). Written as DNA, the CDR3 is TGCAGTGAAACCAGGGTGGATATCTGTGAGCAGTTCTTC. Translating it yields CSETRVDICEQFF.

Comments on this clonotype: A much larger clone lies a single base off, so this may be a read error. This chain links TRBV29-1 with TRBJ2-5; D may be TRBD2 (6 bases). The CDR3 has 15 amino acids. The V and J ends lost 7 bases and 11 bases respectively, with 29 bases between them. Germline CDR1 is SQVTM and CDR2 is ANQGSEA. The CDR3 protein is CSAMGGGTQNNEQYF. CDR3 DNA: TGCAGCGCAATGGGGGGTGGAACGCAAAACAATGAGCAGTACTTC.

This clonotype was counted at least ten times. The chain employs TRBV12-3 or TRBV12-4 and TRBJ1-2; D is uncertain. Trimming removed 3 bases from V and 4 bases from J, with 12 bases in between. The CDR3 extends over 14 amino acids. The CDR3 is CASSFFGGAYGYTF. For the CDR3, the DNA is TGTGCCAGCAGTTTCTTTGGCGGAGCCTATGGCTACACCTTC.

As to this clonotype: Since a much larger clone is just one base distant, this may be a read error. This chain uses TRBV3-1 with TRBJ2-4, with D possibly matching TRBD2 (7 bases). This CDR3 has 15 residues. Looked up from germline, CDR1 is LGHDT and CDR2 is YNNKEL (reference sequence). CDR3 loop: CVSSQGYTGRDIQYF. DNA of the CDR3: TGTGTCAGCAGCCAAGGGTACACAGGGAGGGACATTCAGTACTTC.

The table lists this clonotype with a count of one. V is TRBV6-2 or TRBV6-3 and J is TRBJ2-7; D is possibly TRBD2 (5 bases). Germline-derived CDR1 and CDR2 are MNHEY and SVGEGT. The CDR3 sequence is 14 residues long. The V end lost 0 bases, the J end lost 8 bases, and 14 bases lay between the germline ends. The CDR3, as DNA: TGTGCCAGCAGTTACTCTCCGGGATCGCGGAAGCAGTACTTC. This sequence encodes CASSYSPGSRKQYF.

The chain uses TRBV20-1 and TRBJ2-3; the D gene is possibly TRBD1 (6 bases). CDR3 length: 14 residues. The V end was cut by 5 bases, the J end by 0 bases, with 12 bases between. Germline CDR1 reads DFQATT; CDR2 reads SNEGSKA (reference sequence). In DNA form, the CDR3 reads TGCAGTGCTGAGGGACACACTAGCACAGATACGCAGTATTTT. Translated: CSAEGHTSTDTQYF.

The chain combines TRBV7-2 with TRBJ1-1; no firm D call. V lost 1 base, J lost 5 bases, and 11 bases lay in between. The germline V gene has CDR1 SGHTA and CDR2 FQGNSA. CDR3 length: 14 amino acids. CDR3: CASSLGSFGTEAFF. DNA of the CDR3: TGTGCCAGCAGCTTAGGATCTTTCGGGACTGAAGCTTTCTTT.

This clonotype was counted ten times or more. V gene TRBV7-2 combines with J gene TRBJ2-1; D gene uncertain. Germline V lookup: CDR1 SGHTA, CDR2 FQGNSA. The CDR3 loop spans 16 amino acids. The V end lost 1 base, the J end lost 0 bases, and 10 bases lay between the germline ends. The CDR3 loop reads CASSLDRPTSYNEQFF. Written as DNA, the CDR3 is TGTGCCAGCAGCTTAGACCGGCCCACCTCCTACAATGAGCAGTTCTTC.

The chain combines TRBV10-3 with TRBJ2-7, with 9 nucleotides matching TRBD2. CDR1 and CDR2 from the germline V gene are ENHRY and SYGVKD. This CDR3 is 13 amino acids long. Trimming removed 6 bases from V and 6 bases from J; junction bases left unmatched: 6. The DNA for the CDR3 is TGTGCCATCAGCCAGGGACTAGCTGCCGAGCAGTACTTC. The encoded protein is CAISQGLAAEQYF.

This clonotype was seen ten or more times. The genes are TRBV6-6 and TRBJ2-5; TRBD2 might be the D (7 bases). The CDR3 totals 16 residues. The V gene's germline CDR1 is MNHNY and CDR2 SVGAGI (reference sequence). V was pared by 8 bases and J by 2 bases, with 21 bases between. In nucleotides, the CDR3 is TGTGCCAGCCATCCCTTGCCGGGGGGCGAACAAGAGACCCAGTACTTC. As protein: CASHPLPGGEQETQYF.

This clonotype appeared many times. The rearrangement uses TRBV12-3 or TRBV12-4 and TRBJ2-3; D is unresolved. Trimming removed 4 bases from V and 0 bases from J, with 14 bases in between. The CDR3 extends over 16 amino acids. This chain's CDR3 is CASSSGRGSSTDTQYF. In nucleotides, the CDR3 is TGTGCCAGCAGTTCGGGCAGAGGATCTAGCACAGATACGCAGTATTTT.

There are many counts of this clonotype. V usage is TRBV7-2 and J usage is TRBJ1-2; TRBD1 matches 9 bases. CDR1 is SGHTA, CDR2 FQGNSA, per germline. This CDR3 is 13 amino acids long. V lost 5 bases to trimming and J lost 8 bases; unmatched junction nucleotides: 6. The CDR3 loop reads CASSQGQGWGYTF. CDR3 nucleotides: TGTGCCAGCAGCCAGGGACAGGGATGGGGCTACACCTTC.

In regard to this clonotype: A much more abundant neighbour one base away suggests this may be a read error. The V and J genes are TRBV6-2 or TRBV6-3 and TRBJ2-5, with TRBD1 as a possible D gene (7 bases). The end of the DNA fits TRBJ2-7 better, so the J call may be wrong. CDR1 and CDR2 from the germline V gene are MNHEY and SVGEGT. CDR3 length equals 14 residues. The chain's CDR3 is CASKGGTAGSEQYF. Here the CDR3 DNA reads TGTGCCAGCAAGGGCGGGACAGCGGGCTCCGAGCAGTACTTC.

There are many counts of this clonotype. V usage is TRBV14 and J usage is TRBJ2-3; TRBD2 aligns across 7 bases. The ends lost 7 bases at V and 2 bases at J; junction bases unmatched: 3. The germline V gene has CDR1 SGHDN and CDR2 FVKESK. CDR3 size: 13 residues. CDR3 amino acids: CASKAGFTDTQYF. The CDR3 region has the DNA TGTGCCAGCAAAGCGGGATTCACAGATACGCAGTATTTT.